A single sample is the source of the 8 T cell receptor beta chains below, sequenced in a study of beta chain features in type 1 diabetes. Study-wide results and limits: Across all four CD4+ subsets, people with type 1 diabetes showed modestly shorter TCRB CDR3s.

These receptors are not linked to any known antigen. Every isolated RNA sample was fully reverse transcribed, so sequencing captured expressed TCRB transcripts. Assay: immunoSEQ multiplex PCR; the TCRdb copy retains only in-frame clones and omits some. Among 150,000 or so clones listed, 7.5% to 9.5% were seen once. Sequencing was done on a sample of central memory CD4+ T cells from blood. Every receptor here comes from a woman aged 18-29 years with type 1 diabetes.

The chain links TRBV28 to TRBJ1-3; 7 bases align to TRBD1. J was trimmed by 4 bases and V by 5 bases; bases with no gene match: 5. Germline V gene sequence: CDR1 MDHEN, CDR2 SYDVKM. The CDR3 spans 14 residues. The CDR3 is CASSLVGQGNTIYF. CDR3 nucleotide sequence: TGTGCCAGCAGTCTTGTGGGACAGGGAAACACCATATATTTT. Using reference TRBV28 and TRBJ1-3 for the parts outside the CDR3, the full variable domain is DVKVTQSSRYLVKRTGEKVFLECVQDMDHENMFWYRQDPGLGLRLIYFSYDVKMKEKGDIPEGYSVSREKKERFSLILESASTNQTSMYLCASSLVGQGNTIYFGEGSWLTVV.

In this sample, this clone turned up a few times. V gene TRBV7-8 combines with J gene TRBJ2-7, with a weak D call TRBD1 (6 bases). Germline CDR1 SGHVS, CDR2 FQNEAQ. The CDR3 extends over 12 amino acids. Trimming took off 2 bases at V and 5 bases at J, with 7 bases between the two ends. The CDR3 DNA is TGTGCCAGCAGCTTATACAGGGACGAGCAGTACTTC. It yields the protein CASSLYRDEQYF. Full variable domain (outside the CDR3, taken from reference TRBV7-8 and TRBJ2-7): GAGVSQSPRYKVAKRGQDVALRCDPISGHVSLFWYQQALGQGPEFLTYFQNEAQLDKSGLPSDRFFAERPEGSVSTLKIQRTQQEDSAVYLCASSLYRDEQYFGPGTRLTVT.

This clone was seen more than once but under ten times. The chain links TRBV5-4 to TRBJ2-7, with D perhaps matching TRBD2 (5 bases). Germline V gene data show CDR1 as SGHNT and CDR2 as YYREEE (reference sequence). Deletions cut 1 base from V and 1 base from J, with 18 bases between. This CDR3 is 17 amino acids long. CDR3 sequence reads: CASSLRAIAGPSYEQYF. In DNA, the CDR3 is TGTGCCAGCAGCTTGAGGGCCATTGCGGGCCCTTCCTACGAGCAGTACTTC.

A few counts support this clone. The CDR3 DNA reads TGTGCCAGCAGCTTTCCGGGGACAGTGAGCGAGACCCAGTACTTC. Residues: CASSFPGTVSETQYF. The gene calls are TRBV5-4 and TRBJ2-5; 7 bases line up with TRBD1. The CDR3 spans 15 residues. J was trimmed by 5 bases and V by 2 bases; bases with no gene match: 9. CDR1 and CDR2 from the germline V gene are SGHNT and YYREEE (reference sequence).

This clone was detected a few times. This chain's CDR3 is CASSPSGRPNYEQYF. CDR3 bases: TGCGCCAGCAGCCCTAGCGGGAGGCCCAACTACGAGCAGTACTTC. The chain recombines TRBV4-3 with TRBJ2-7; TRBD2 agrees at 11 bases. CDR3 length: 15 amino acids. The trim removed 4 bases at V and 3 bases at J, leaving 5 bases unmatched. Germline loops: CDR1 LGHNA, CDR2 YSLEER.

This clone was seen a handful of times. The chain uses TRBV7-2 and TRBJ2-3; possibly TRBD2 for D (5 bases). V was trimmed by 5 bases and J by 2 bases, leaving 17 bases between them. This CDR3 spans 16 amino acids. Germline lookup yields CDR1 SGHTA and CDR2 FQGNSA. CDR3 sequence reads: CASSPRPSGITDTQYF. CDR3 in DNA: TGTGCCAGCAGCCCCCGTCCGAGCGGCATCACAGATACGCAGTATTTT.

This chain connects TRBV30 to TRBJ2-5, with 11 bases fitting TRBD1. Trimming took 4 bases from V and 2 from J; bases not matched to a gene: 3. This CDR3 is 14 amino acids long. CDR1 is GTSNPN and CDR2 is SVGIG in the germline V gene (reference sequence). CDR3 nucleotides: TGTGCCTGGAACCGGGACAGGGGGCAAGAGACCCAGTACTTC. Translation gives CAWNRDRGQETQYF.

This clone appeared a few times. The CDR3 loop reads CASSFGLAGQETQYF. DNA of the CDR3: TGTGCCAGCAGCTTTGGGCTAGCGGGTCAAGAGACCCAGTACTTC. This chain joins TRBV7-9 and TRBJ2-5; 8 bases are shared with TRBD2. The CDR3 has 15 amino acids. CDR1 is SEHNR and CDR2 is FQNEAQ in the germline V gene (reference sequence). Trimming took 3 bases from V and 2 from J; bases not matched to a gene: 5.